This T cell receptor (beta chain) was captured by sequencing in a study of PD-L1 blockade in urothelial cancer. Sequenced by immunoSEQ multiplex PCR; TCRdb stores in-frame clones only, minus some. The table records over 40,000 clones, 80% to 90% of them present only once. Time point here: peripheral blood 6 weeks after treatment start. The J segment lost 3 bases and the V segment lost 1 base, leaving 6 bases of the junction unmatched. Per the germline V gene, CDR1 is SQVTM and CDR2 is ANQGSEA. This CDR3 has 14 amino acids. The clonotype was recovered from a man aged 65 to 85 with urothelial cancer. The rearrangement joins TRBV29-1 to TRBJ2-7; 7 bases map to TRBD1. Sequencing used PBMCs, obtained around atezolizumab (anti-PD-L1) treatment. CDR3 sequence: CSVEAGTANYEQYF. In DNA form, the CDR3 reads TGCAGCGTTGAAGCTGGGACAGCAAACTACGAGCAGTACTTC.